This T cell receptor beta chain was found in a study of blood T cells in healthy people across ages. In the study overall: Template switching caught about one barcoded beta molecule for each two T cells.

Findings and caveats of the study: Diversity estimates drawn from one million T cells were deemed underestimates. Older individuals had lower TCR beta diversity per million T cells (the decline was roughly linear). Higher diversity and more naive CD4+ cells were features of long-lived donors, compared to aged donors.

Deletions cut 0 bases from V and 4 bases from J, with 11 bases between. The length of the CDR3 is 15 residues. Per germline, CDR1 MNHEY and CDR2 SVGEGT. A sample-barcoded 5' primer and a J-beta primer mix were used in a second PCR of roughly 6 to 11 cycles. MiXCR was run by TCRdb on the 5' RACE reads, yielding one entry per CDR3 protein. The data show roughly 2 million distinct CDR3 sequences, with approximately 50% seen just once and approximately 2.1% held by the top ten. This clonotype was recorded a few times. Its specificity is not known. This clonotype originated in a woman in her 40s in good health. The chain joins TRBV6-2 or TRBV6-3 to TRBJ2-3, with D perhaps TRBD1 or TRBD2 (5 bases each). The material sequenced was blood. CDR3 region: CASSYSGPKADTQYF. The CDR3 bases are TGTGCCAGCAGTTACTCGGGACCAAAGGCAGATACGCAGTATTTT.